This TCR beta chain appears in the sequencing data of a study of cytomegalovirus exposure and HLA in healthy donors. Study at large: The 100 to 150 validation repertoires and the approximately 630 first-cohort repertoires shared a platform, a later analysis reported.

In regard to this clone: The antigen is unknown.

Whole-study findings and limits: There were some public TCRs occurring in many donors, but most TCR sequences were rare. It was found in a later analysis that first-cohort TCR clusters tended to co-occur in the 100 to 150 validation repertoires.

Libraries were prepared by immunoSEQ multiplex PCR; TCRdb keeps only in-frame clonotypes and omits some of them. The sample carries 76,000 or so clones, roughly 94% recorded once. The donors were in the approximately 120-subject validation cohort, distinct from the 666-subject first cohort. The CDR3 length is 14 residues. The V gene's germline CDR1 is SNHLY and CDR2 FYNNEI. Trimming took off 1 base at V and 5 bases at J, with 11 bases between the two ends. The source of this sequence is a woman in her late teens or twenties in good health and CMV-seropositive. What was sequenced was PBMCs. The chain joins TRBV2 to TRBJ1-1; no clear D. The CDR3 DNA is TGTGCCAGCAGTGAAGACTGGGGAGGGACTGAAGCTTTCTTT. It codes for CASSEDWGGTEAFF.